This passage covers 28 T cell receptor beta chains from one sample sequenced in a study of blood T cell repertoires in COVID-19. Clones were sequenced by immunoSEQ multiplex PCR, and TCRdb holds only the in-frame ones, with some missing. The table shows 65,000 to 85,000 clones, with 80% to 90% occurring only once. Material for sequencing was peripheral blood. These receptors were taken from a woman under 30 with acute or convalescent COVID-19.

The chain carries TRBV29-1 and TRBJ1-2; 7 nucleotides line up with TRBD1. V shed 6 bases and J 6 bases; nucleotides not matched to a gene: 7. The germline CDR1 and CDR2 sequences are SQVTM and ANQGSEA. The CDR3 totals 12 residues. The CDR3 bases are TGCAGCGTCGCCAGACAGGGCCATGGCTACACCTTC. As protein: CSVARQGHGYTF.

The CDR3 sequence: CASDGGAGYSNQPQHF. CDR3 coding DNA: TGTGCCAGTGATGGCGGGGCGGGTTATAGCAATCAGCCCCAGCATTTT. The rearrangement links TRBV19 to TRBJ1-5; TRBD1 might be the D (5 bases). V was shortened by 8 bases and J by 0 bases, with 17 bases between the two germline ends. The CDR3 runs 16 residues. From germline, CDR1 is LNHDA and CDR2 SQIVND (reference sequence).

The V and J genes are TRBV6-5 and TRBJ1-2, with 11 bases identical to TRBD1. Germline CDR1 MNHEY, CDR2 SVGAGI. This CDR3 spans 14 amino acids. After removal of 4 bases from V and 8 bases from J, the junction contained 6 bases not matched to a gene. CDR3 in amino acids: CASSSGTGGEGYTF. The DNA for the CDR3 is TGTGCCAGCAGTTCCGGGACAGGGGGAGAAGGCTACACCTTC.

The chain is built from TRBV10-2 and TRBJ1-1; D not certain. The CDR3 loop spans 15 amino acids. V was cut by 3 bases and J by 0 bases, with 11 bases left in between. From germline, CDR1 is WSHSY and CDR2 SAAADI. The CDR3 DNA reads TGCGCCAGCAGTGACGTACTTACTATGAACACTGAAGCTTTCTTT. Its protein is CASSDVLTMNTEAFF.

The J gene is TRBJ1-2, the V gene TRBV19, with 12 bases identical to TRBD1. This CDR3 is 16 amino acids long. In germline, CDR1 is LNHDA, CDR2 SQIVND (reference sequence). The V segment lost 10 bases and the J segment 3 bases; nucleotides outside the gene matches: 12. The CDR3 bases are TGTGCCACCACAGCAGGAGGGACAGGGGGCGACTATGGCTACACCTTC. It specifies CATTAGGTGGDYGYTF.

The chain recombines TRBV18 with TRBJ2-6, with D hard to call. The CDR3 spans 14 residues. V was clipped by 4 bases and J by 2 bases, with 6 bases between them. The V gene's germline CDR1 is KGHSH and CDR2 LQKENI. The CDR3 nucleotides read TGTGCCAGCTCACGAGGAACTGGGGCCAACGTCCTGACTTTC. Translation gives CASSRGTGANVLTF.

CDR3 sequence reads: CASSQVEREGYEQYF. CDR3 nucleotide sequence: TGCGCCAGCAGCCAAGTTGAGCGGGAGGGCTACGAGCAGTACTTC. J is TRBJ2-7 and V is TRBV4-1, with 10 bases that match TRBD2. This CDR3 is built from 15 residues. J was trimmed by 3 bases and V by 1 base; bases with no gene match: 3. Germline values: CDR1 MGHRA, CDR2 YSYEKL.

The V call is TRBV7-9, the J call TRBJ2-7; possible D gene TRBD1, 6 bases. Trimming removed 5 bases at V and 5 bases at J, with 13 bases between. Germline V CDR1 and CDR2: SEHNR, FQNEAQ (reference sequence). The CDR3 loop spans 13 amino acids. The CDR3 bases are TGTGCCAGCAGCAACAGGGTAGAGCACGAGCAGTACTTC. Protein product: CASSNRVEHEQYF.

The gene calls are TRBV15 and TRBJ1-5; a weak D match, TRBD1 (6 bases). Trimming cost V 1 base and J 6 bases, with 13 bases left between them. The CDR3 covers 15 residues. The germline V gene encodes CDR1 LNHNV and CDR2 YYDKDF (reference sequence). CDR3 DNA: TGTGCCACCAGCAGAGGGCAGGGGTCATCTCAGCCCCAGCATTTT. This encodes CATSRGQGSSQPQHF.

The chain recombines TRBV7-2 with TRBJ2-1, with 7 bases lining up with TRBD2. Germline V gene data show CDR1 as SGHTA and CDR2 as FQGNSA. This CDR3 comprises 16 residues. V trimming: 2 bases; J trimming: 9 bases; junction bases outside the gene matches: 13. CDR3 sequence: CASSLSERGPLTEQFF. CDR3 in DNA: TGTGCCAGCAGCTTAAGTGAGCGGGGTCCTCTTACTGAGCAGTTCTTC. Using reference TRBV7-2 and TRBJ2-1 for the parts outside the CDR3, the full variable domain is GAGVSQSPSNKVTEKGKDVELRCDPISGHTALYWYRQSLGQGLEFLIYFQGNSAPDKSGLPSDRFSAERTGGSVSTLTIQRTQQEDSAVYLCASSLSERGPLTEQFFGPGTRLTVL.

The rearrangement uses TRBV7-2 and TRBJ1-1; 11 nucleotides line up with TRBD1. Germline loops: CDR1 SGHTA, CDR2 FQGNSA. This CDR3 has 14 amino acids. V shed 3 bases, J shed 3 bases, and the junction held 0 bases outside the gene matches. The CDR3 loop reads CASSLGQGDTEAFF. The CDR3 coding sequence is TGTGCCAGCAGCTTGGGACAGGGGGACACTGAAGCTTTCTTT.

The CDR3 DNA sequence: TGCAGCGTTTCGCGATTAGCGTCGTCCAATGAGCAGTTCTTC. Its protein product is CSVSRLASSNEQFF. The J gene is TRBJ2-1, the V gene TRBV29-1; a possible D gene is TRBD2 (5 bases). This CDR3 has 14 residues. V was clipped by 5 bases and J by 6 bases, with 17 bases between them. Germline V lookup: CDR1 SQVTM, CDR2 ANQGSEA.

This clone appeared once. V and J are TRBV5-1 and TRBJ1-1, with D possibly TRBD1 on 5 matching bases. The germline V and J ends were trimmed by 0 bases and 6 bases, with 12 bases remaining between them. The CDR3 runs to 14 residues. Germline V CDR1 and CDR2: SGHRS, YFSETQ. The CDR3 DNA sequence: TGCGCCAGCAGCTTGGCCGGGGGAGGCGCTGAAGCTTTCTTT. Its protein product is CASSLAGGGAEAFF.

CDR3 amino acids: CSASRGGGNQPQHF. CDR3 nucleotides: TGCAGTGCTAGTCGGGGGGGCGGCAATCAGCCCCAGCATTTT. The chain is built from TRBV20-1 and TRBJ1-5, with a possible D match to TRBD1 (6 bases). From germline, CDR1 is DFQATT and CDR2 SNEGSKA (reference sequence). The CDR3 contains 14 residues. Trimming cost V 3 bases and J 2 bases, with 11 bases left between them.

DNA of the CDR3: TGTGCCAGTAGTATAGATGGGACACCCTACAATGAGCAGTTCTTC. Amino acids: CASSIDGTPYNEQFF. V gene TRBV19 combines with J gene TRBJ2-1; tentatively, D is TRBD1 (6 bases). The CDR3 is 15 amino acids. Germline CDR1 and CDR2: LNHDA and SQIVND (reference sequence). Deletions cut 0 bases from V and 2 bases from J, with 8 bases between. The full variable domain, in which reference TRBV19 and TRBJ2-1 provide the parts outside the CDR3, is DGGITQSPKYLFRKEGQNVTLSCEQNLNHDAMYWYRQDPGQGLRLIYYSQIVNDFQKGDIAEGYSVSREKKESFPLTVTSAQKNPTAFYLCASSIDGTPYNEQFFGPGTRLTVL.

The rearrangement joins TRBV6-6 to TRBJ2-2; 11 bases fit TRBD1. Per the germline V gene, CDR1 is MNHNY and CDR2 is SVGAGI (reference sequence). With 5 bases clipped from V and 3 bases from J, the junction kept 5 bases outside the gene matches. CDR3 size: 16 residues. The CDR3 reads CASSTGQGAYTGELFF. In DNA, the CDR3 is TGTGCCAGCAGTACCGGACAGGGGGCTTACACCGGGGAGCTGTTTTTT.

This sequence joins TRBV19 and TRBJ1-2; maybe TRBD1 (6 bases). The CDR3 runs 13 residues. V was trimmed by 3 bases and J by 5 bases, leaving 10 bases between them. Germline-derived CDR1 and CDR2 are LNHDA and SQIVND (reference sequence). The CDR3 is CASSMPGEYGYTF. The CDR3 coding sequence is TGTGCCAGTAGTATGCCAGGGGAATATGGCTACACCTTC.

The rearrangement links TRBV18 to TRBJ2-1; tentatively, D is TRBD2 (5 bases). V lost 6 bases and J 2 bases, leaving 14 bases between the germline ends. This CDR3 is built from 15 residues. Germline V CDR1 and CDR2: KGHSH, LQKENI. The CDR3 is CASSPDLGPYNEQFF. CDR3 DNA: TGTGCCAGCTCCCCGGACTTAGGGCCCTACAATGAGCAGTTCTTC. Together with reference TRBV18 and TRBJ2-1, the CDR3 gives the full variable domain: NAGVMQNPRHLVRRRGQEARLRCSPMKGHSHVYWYRQLPEEGLKFMVYLQKENIIDESGMPKERFSAEFPKEGPSILRIQQVVRGDSAAYFCASSPDLGPYNEQFFGPGTRLTVL.

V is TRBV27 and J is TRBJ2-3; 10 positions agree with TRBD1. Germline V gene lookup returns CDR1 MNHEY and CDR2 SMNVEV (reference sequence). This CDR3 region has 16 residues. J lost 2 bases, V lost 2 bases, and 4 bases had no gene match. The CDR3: CASSLSGTGATDTQYF. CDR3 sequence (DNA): TGTGCCAGCAGTTTAAGTGGGACAGGGGCCACAGATACGCAGTATTTT.

The CDR3 nucleotides read TGTGCCAGCTTCAAAGGCGGGACAGGGAGGACCGAGCAGTACTTC. It translates to CASFKGGTGRTEQYF. V gene TRBV28 combines with J gene TRBJ2-7; 9 nucleotides align to TRBD1. V lost 8 bases and J lost 6; bases outside the gene matches: 14. The CDR3 consists of 15 residues. CDR1 and CDR2 (germline): MDHEN, SYDVKM.

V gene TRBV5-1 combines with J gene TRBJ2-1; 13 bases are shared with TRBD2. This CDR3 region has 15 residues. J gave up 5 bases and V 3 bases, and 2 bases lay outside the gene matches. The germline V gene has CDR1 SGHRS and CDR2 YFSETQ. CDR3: CASSYTSGGDNEQFF. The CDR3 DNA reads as TGCGCCAGCAGCTACACTAGCGGGGGGGACAATGAGCAGTTCTTC. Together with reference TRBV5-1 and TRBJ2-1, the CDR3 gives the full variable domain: KAGVTQTPRYLIKTRGQQVTLSCSPISGHRSVSWYQQTPGQGLQFLFEYFSETQRNKGNFPGRFSGRQFSNSRSEMNVSTLELGDSALYLCASSYTSGGDNEQFFGPGTRLTVL.

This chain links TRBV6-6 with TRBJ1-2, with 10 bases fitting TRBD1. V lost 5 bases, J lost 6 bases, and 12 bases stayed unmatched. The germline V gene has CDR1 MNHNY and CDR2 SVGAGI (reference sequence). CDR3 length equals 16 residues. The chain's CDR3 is CASSPQGRQGANGYTF. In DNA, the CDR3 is TGTGCCAGCAGTCCCCAGGGGCGACAGGGGGCGAATGGCTACACCTTC.

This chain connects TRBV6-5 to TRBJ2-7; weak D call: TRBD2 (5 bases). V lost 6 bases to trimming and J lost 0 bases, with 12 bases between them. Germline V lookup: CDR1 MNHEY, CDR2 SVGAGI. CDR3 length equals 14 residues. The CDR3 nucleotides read TGTGCCAGCAGAGCGGAACAAAGCTCCTACGAGCAGTACTTC. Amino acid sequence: CASRAEQSSYEQYF.

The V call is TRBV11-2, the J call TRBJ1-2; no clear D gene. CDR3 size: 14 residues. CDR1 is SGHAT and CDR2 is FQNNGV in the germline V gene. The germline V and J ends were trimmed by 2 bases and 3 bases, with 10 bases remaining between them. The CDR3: CASSLNSEDYGYTF. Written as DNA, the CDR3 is TGTGCCAGCAGCTTAAACTCGGAGGACTATGGCTACACCTTC.

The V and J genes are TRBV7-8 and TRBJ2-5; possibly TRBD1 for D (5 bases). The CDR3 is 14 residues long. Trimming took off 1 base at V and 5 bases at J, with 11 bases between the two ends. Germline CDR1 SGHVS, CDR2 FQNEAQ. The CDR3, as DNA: TGTGCCAGCAGCTTAGGGGGCAGGGCGGAGACCCAGTACTTC. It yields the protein CASSLGGRAETQYF.

CDR3 region: CAISEIQTSYDNYGYTF. DNA for the CDR3: TGTGCCATCAGTGAGATACAGACTAGCTACGATAACTATGGCTACACCTTC. V is TRBV10-3 and J is TRBJ1-2; D remains ambiguous. The CDR3 loop spans 17 amino acids. Germline V gene sequence: CDR1 ENHRY, CDR2 SYGVKD. V lost 2 bases, J lost 1 base, and 17 bases lay in between.

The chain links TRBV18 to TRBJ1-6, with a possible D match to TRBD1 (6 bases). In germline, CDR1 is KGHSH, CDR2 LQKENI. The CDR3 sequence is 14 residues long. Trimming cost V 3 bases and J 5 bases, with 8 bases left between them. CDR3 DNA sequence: TGTGCCAGCTCACCCCGGGACAATAATTCACCCCTCCACTTT. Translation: CASSPRDNNSPLHF.

In DNA, the CDR3 is TGTGCCAGCAGCGACGCAAGCGGCTACGAGCAGTACTTC. It is translated as CASSDASGYEQYF. This chain connects TRBV3-1 (or the pseudogene TRBV3-2) to TRBJ2-7; the D gene is possibly TRBD2 (5 bases). The CDR3 is made up of 13 amino acids. CDR1 LGHDT and CDR2 YNNKEL come from the germline V gene (reference sequence). Trimming cost V 5 bases and J 3 bases, with 11 bases left between them.